This TCR beta chain was captured in a study of CD8 T cells in Susac syndrome (dated by TCRdb to about 2019). For context, the study as a whole: Whether CD8+ T cell activation and differentiation in Susac syndrome was antigen driven was tested using repertoire sequencing. CD8+ T cell repertoire clonality was compared between approximately 12 healthy donors, some 14 Susac syndrome patients and 15 multiple sclerosis patients. Study-wide findings and limitations: The study acknowledged that relatively few individuals were included in the TCR sequencing and HLA analysis.

RNA was extracted using the RNeasy kit, and roughly 0.5 to 1 microgram was reverse transcribed with random hexamers. TCR beta CDR3 regions were amplified with the immunoSEQ multiplex PCR assay covering 54 Vbeta and 13 Jbeta segments. Bias from PCR amplification was corrected by using a synthetic template baseline for primer optimization and for computational correction. The paper's data handling went like this. Only productive sequences were kept, with reads annotated to V, D and J genes according to IMGT and analyzed in immunoSEQ Analyzer. Clonality was computed as one minus Shannon entropy normalized by log2 of the number of productive unique sequences. For each patient and control, public and private clones were evaluated within the 100 most prevalent clones. Susac-specific clones were defined as absent from healthy and MS cohorts, 1052 published viral clones and other ImmuneACCESS disease sequences. Using fastp trimming at Q25 and MiXCR clonotype assembly, TCRdb reanalyzed the public sequencing data and kept in-frame beta chains. Each entry is one CDR3 protein sequence, shown with its most common DNA and genes. For this entry, the V and J calls and clone size follow TCRdb and not the study's own pipeline. In all, the sample holds fewer than 350,000 distinct CDR3 sequences, and almost 85% of those were seen once. The leading ten clones occupy around 0.22% of the sample.

At the junction V is shortened by 3 bases and J by 6 bases; bases outside the gene matches: 2. The germline V gene (reference sequence) specifies LNHDA as CDR1 and SQIVND as CDR2. Including cysteine and phenylalanine, the CDR3 has 14 amino acids. Only the CDR3 part of the read is kept: 42 bases, read in frame from the first base. High-throughput TCR beta sequencing profiled peripheral blood CD8+ and CD4+ T cells from healthy donors, Susac syndrome patients and multiple sclerosis patients. Multiple sclerosis controls were treatment-naive patients with stable or active relapsing-remitting disease fulfilling revised McDonald criteria. Bulk CD8+ and CD4+ T cells were purified by magnetic negative isolation, whereas CD8+ TEMRA cells were enriched by FACS. Blood was drawn into EDTA tubes, processed within 24 hours, and PBMCs were isolated by density gradient centrifugation. PBMCs intended for TCR sequencing were frozen in liquid nitrogen and were later thawed in a 37 degrees C water bath. Purity of sorted or isolated CD4+, CD8+ and CD8+ TEMRA cells was at least 90%.

On this clonotype itself: The clone's antigen remains unknown. No much larger clonotype is one base removed from it; base qualities were not supplied.

The sequence links TRBV19 to TRBJ2-1; 10 nucleotides in the junction match TRBD2. The TCR comes from a human donor with multiple sclerosis. Sequenced: CD8+ T cells from PBMCs. The DNA is as follows: TGTGCCAGTAGTATGGGGACTAGCGTCAATGAGCAGTTCTTC. It is translated as CASSMGTSVNEQFF.